This T cell receptor (beta chain) derives from a study of a mutant IDH1 vaccine in newly diagnosed glioma. In the study overall: Vaccines were first given 4-6 weeks after radiotherapy alone, or with temozolomide cycles.

Points on this clone: As yet, its antigen is unknown.

Time point here: week 35, safety follow-up. Each dose of the vaccine consisted of 300 ug of mutant IDH1 20-mer peptide, with topical imiquimod. Eight vaccinations reached patients in weeks 1, 3, 5, 7, 11, 15, 19 and 23. This CDR3 region has 16 residues. V dropped 0 bases and J dropped 4 bases, with 16 bases sitting between them. CDR1 is ENHRY and CDR2 is SYGVKD in the germline V gene. Here immunoSEQ multiplex PCR was the method, and the copy in TCRdb shows in-frame clones only, minus some. The sample lists some 30,000 clones; roughly 78% were seen once. This clonotype was sampled from a middle-aged woman with glioma. This sample comprised PBMCs, obtained from a glioma patient whose treatment included an IDH1 peptide vaccine. V usage is TRBV10-3 and J usage is TRBJ2-7, with D perhaps TRBD2 (5 bases). CDR3 in amino acids: CAISESGLADGYEQYF. As DNA, the CDR3 is TGTGCCATCAGTGAGTCCGGACTTGCAGATGGTTACGAGCAGTACTTC.